This T cell receptor (beta chain) comes out of a study of T cell responses to AZD1222 COVID-19 vaccine. Study in general: Second-dose timings of about 4 or about 12 weeks were pooled.

Only in-frame clones appear in the TCRdb table, and some are missing; sequencing was by immunoSEQ multiplex PCR. The data contain roughly 120,000 clones, less than 95% of them singletons. General study points: Scientists sampled the repertoires only once the peak T cell response had passed.

A note on this clone: The target antigen is unknown.

The CDR3 contains 15 residues. J gave up 3 bases and V 4 bases, and 7 bases lay outside the gene matches. Germline V CDR1 and CDR2: SGHRS, YFSETQ. This clonotype originated in an adult in good health. The V and J genes are TRBV5-1 and TRBJ1-2; 9 bases align to TRBD1. The source was peripheral blood, collected on day 0 of AZD1222 vaccination. In DNA form, the CDR3 reads TGCGCCAGCAGCCCTGGGACAGGGCCTGACTATGGCTACACCTTC. Translating gives CASSPGTGPDYGYTF.